These 10 T cell receptor beta chains were all obtained from the same sample, sequenced in a study of cytomegalovirus exposure and HLA in healthy donors. Primers included in the PCR were 60 Vbeta and 13 Jbeta primers. The protocol was immunoSEQ multiplex PCR, while the TCRdb copy is restricted to in-frame clones and leaves out a portion. This sample has approximately 130,000 clones; about 85% occur once, and the top ten carry under 2%. The sample taken for sequencing was PBMCs. The receptors were sampled from a boy between 5 and 17 years old in good health and CMV-seronegative.

CDR3 region: CASSVESTALGELFF. CDR3 nucleotide sequence: TGTGCCAGCAGCGTAGAGAGTACAGCTCTCGGGGAGCTGTTTTTT. The chain employs TRBV9 and TRBJ2-2; D is unclear. Germline values: CDR1 SGDLS, CDR2 YYNGEE. The CDR3 has 15 amino acids. The V end was cut by 0 bases, the J end by 7 bases, with 13 bases between.

The rearrangement uses TRBV7-6 and TRBJ1-1, with no clear D. Per the germline V gene, CDR1 is SGHVS and CDR2 is FNYEAQ. The CDR3 extends over 13 amino acids. V shed 2 bases and J shed 6 bases, with 10 bases lying between them. The CDR3 nucleotides are TGTGCCAGCAGCTTAATTCCTAAAGCTGAAGCTTTCTTT. It specifies CASSLIPKAEAFF. The variable domain in full, completed from reference TRBV7-6 and TRBJ1-1, reads GAGVSQSPRYKVTKRGQDVALRCDPISGHVSLYWYRQALGQGPEFLTYFNYEAQQDKSGLPNDRFSAERPEGSISTLTIQRTEQRDSAMYRCASSLIPKAEAFFGQGTRLTVV.

The chain links TRBV19 to TRBJ1-2; tentative D call: TRBD1 (5 bases). Germline-derived CDR1 and CDR2 are LNHDA and SQIVND (reference sequence). Trimming shortened V by 3 bases and J by 8 bases, and 13 bases separated the two germline ends. This CDR3 has 13 amino acids. The CDR3 nucleotides read TGTGCCAGTAGTATTACAGGCGTCGGGGGCTACACCTTC. Translating gives CASSITGVGGYTF.

The chain employs TRBV7-9 and TRBJ2-7, with D perhaps TRBD1 (6 bases). CDR3 size: 14 residues. Trimming left V 3 bases short and J 6 bases short, with 15 bases between. CDR1 and CDR2 from the germline V gene are SEHNR and FQNEAQ (reference sequence). The CDR3 region is CASSLGANVGEQYF. CDR3 DNA sequence: TGTGCCAGCAGCTTGGGGGCCAACGTAGGCGAGCAGTACTTC.

The chain's CDR3 is CASSLTRGSYGYTF. CDR3 nucleotide sequence: TGTGCCAGCAGCTTAACAAGAGGGTCCTATGGCTACACCTTC. The chain joins TRBV7-2 to TRBJ1-2; D is unclear. V was trimmed by 2 bases and J by 4 bases, leaving 11 bases between them. Germline CDR1 reads SGHTA; CDR2 reads FQGNSA. The length of the CDR3 is 14 residues.

The chain links TRBV14 to TRBJ2-1, with TRBD1 as a possible D gene (6 bases). The CDR3 sequence is 14 residues long. Trimming pared 3 bases from V and 7 bases from J, leaving 13 bases between. Germline loops: CDR1 SGHDN, CDR2 FVKESK. The CDR3 region has the DNA TGTGCCAGCAGCCAGAAGACAGGTTGGAATGAGCAGTTCTTC. Translating gives CASSQKTGWNEQFF.

V usage is TRBV5-4 and J usage is TRBJ1-3; TRBD1 is a possible D gene (5 bases). Trimming removed 2 bases at V and 0 bases at J, with 9 bases between. Germline assignment: CDR1 SGHNT and CDR2 YYREEE (reference sequence). The CDR3 covers 15 residues. CDR3 in DNA: TGTGCCAGCAGCTTAACAGGAAGCTCTGGAAACACCATATATTTT. This translates into CASSLTGSSGNTIYF.

This clone came up once. V gene TRBV14 combines with J gene TRBJ1-4; 7 bases map to TRBD1. This CDR3 region has 13 residues. Unmatched junction bases numbered 4, after V lost 5 bases and J lost 7 bases. Germline V gene lookup returns CDR1 SGHDN and CDR2 FVKESK. The CDR3 reads CASSRGQREKLFF. CDR3 bases: TGTGCCAGCAGCAGGGGACAGCGTGAAAAACTGTTTTTT. Drawing the rest from reference TRBV14 and TRBJ1-4, the complete variable domain is EAGVTQFPSHSVIEKGQTVTLRCDPISGHDNLYWYRRVMGKEIKFLLHFVKESKQDESGMPNNRFLAERTGGTYSTLKVQPAELEDSGVYFCASSRGQREKLFFGSGTQLSVL.

The J gene is TRBJ1-6, the V gene TRBV7-8, with D perhaps matching TRBD1 (5 bases). This CDR3 contains 15 residues. Germline CDR1 is SGHVS and CDR2 is FQNEAQ. V was trimmed by 3 bases and J by 3 bases, leaving 9 bases between them. The CDR3 coding sequence is TGTGCCAGCAGCTTTGACAGCGACTATAATTCACCCCTCCACTTT. This sequence encodes CASSFDSDYNSPLHF.

This chain joins TRBV7-6 and TRBJ2-2, with 7 bases matching TRBD2. CDR1 and CDR2 from the germline V gene are SGHVS and FNYEAQ. Trimming removed 1 base from V and 2 bases from J; junction bases left unmatched: 10. The CDR3 has 18 amino acids. The CDR3 spells CASSLDSRTSGNTGELFF. The CDR3 DNA sequence: TGTGCCAGCAGCTTAGATTCTAGGACTAGTGGAAACACCGGGGAGCTGTTTTTT. The complete variable domain, with remaining parts taken from reference TRBV7-6 and TRBJ2-2, reads GAGVSQSPRYKVTKRGQDVALRCDPISGHVSLYWYRQALGQGPEFLTYFNYEAQQDKSGLPNDRFSAERPEGSISTLTIQRTEQRDSAMYRCASSLDSRTSGNTGELFFGEGSRLTVL.